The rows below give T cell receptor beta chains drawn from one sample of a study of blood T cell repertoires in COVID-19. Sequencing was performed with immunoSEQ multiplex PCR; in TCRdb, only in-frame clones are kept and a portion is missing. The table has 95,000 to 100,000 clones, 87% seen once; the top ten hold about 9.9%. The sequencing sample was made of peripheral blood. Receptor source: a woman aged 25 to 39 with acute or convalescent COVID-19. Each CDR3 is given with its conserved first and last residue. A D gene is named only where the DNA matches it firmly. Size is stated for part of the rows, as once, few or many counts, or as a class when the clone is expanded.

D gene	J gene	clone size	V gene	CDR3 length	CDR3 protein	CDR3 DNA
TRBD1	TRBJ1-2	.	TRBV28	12	CASGQVNYGYTF	TGTGCCTCAGGACAGGTTAATTATGGCTACACCTTC
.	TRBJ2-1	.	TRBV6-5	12	CASLRVWNEQFF	TGTGCCAGCCTCAGGGTGTGGAATGAGCAGTTCTTC
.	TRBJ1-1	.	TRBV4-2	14	CASRPLGDFSEAFF	TGTGCCAGCAGACCGTTAGGGGACTTTTCTGAAGCTTTCTTT
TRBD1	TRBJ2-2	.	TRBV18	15	CASSPRGQFTGELFF	TGTGCCAGCTCACCACGGGGACAGTTCACCGGGGAGCTGTTTTTT
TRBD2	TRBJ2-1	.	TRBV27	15	CASSPTRGGVDEQFF	TGTGCCAGCAGTCCCACCCGGGGGGGGGTCGATGAGCAGTTCTTC
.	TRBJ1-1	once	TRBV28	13	CASSLSGNTEAFF	TGTGCCAGCAGTTTATCAGGGAACACTGAAGCTTTCTTT
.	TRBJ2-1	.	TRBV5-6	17	CASSEVPLRRASNEQFF	TGTGCCAGCAGCGAGGTGCCTCTCCGGAGGGCTTCCAATGAGCAGTTCTTC
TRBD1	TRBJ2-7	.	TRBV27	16	CASSLYQSTGGYEQYF	TGTGCCAGCAGTTTATATCAGTCGACAGGGGGCTACGAGCAGTACTTC
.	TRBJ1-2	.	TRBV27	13	CASSSNRVFGYTF	TGTGCCAGCAGTTCAAACAGGGTTTTTGGCTACACCTTC
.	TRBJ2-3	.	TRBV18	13	CASSPPPGDTQYF	TGTGCCAGCTCACCCCCTCCCGGAGATACGCAGTATTTT
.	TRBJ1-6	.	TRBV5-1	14	CASAPAGVNSPLHF	TGCGCCAGCGCCCCGGCCGGGGTAAATTCACCCCTCCACTTT
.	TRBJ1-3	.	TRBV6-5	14	CATSPGFSGNTIYF	TGTGCCACCTCTCCAGGATTTTCTGGAAACACCATATATTTT
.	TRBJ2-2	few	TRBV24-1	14	CATSDGQRPGELFF	TGTGCCACCAGTGACGGACAGCGTCCCGGGGAGCTGTTTTTT
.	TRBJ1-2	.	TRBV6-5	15	CASNKGGGSNYGYTF	TGTGCCAGCAACAAAGGGGGGGGGAGCAACTATGGCTACACCTTC
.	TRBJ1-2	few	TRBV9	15	CASSPYGGASYGYTF	TGTGCCAGCAGCCCCTATGGTGGGGCCTCCTATGGCTACACCTTC
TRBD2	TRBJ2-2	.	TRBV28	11	CASRAGGELFF	TGTGCCAGCAGAGCGGGGGGGGAGCTGTTTTTT
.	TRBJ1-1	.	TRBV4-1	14	CASSPSISGTEAFF	TGCGCCAGCAGCCCCTCCATATCCGGGACTGAAGCTTTCTTT
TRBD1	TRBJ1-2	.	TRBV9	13	CASSVRGDYGYTF	TGTGCCAGCAGCGTCAGGGGGGACTATGGCTACACCTTC
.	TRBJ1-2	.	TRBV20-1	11	CTSYSGFGYTF	TGCACCTCCTACTCAGGGTTCGGCTACACCTTC
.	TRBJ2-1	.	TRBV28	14	CASSHRGSYNEQFF	TGTGCCAGCAGCCATAGGGGCTCCTACAATGAGCAGTTCTTC
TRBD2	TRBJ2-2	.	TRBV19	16	CASNAWGGENTGELFF	TGTGCCAGTAATGCTTGGGGGGGTGAGAACACCGGGGAGCTGTTTTTT
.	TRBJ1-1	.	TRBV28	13	CASSPRRGTEAFF	TGTGCCAGCAGCCCCCGTAGGGGGACTGAAGCTTTCTTT
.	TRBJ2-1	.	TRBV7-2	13	CASSLVGVSEQFF	TGTGCCAGCAGCTTAGTCGGGGTTAGTGAGCAGTTCTTC
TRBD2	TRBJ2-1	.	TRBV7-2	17	CASSSPRGLGNSNEQFF	TGTGCCAGCAGCTCGCCCCGGGGACTAGGAAATAGCAATGAGCAGTTCTTC
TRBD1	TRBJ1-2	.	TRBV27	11	CASQGVGGYTF	TGTGCCAGTCAGGGGGTAGGTGGCTACACCTTC
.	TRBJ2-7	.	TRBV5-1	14	CASSLELRPYEQYF	TGCGCCAGCAGCTTGGAGTTGCGTCCCTACGAGCAGTACTTC
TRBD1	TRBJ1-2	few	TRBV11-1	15	CASSGSRPGGYGYTF	TGTGCCAGCAGCGGGAGCAGGCCAGGGGGCTATGGCTACACCTTC
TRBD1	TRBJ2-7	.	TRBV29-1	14	CSALATGSPYEQYF	TGCAGCGCCCTCGCGACAGGGAGCCCCTACGAGCAGTACTTC
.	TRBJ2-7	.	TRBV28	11	CASRDTYEQYF	TGTGCCAGCAGGGACACCTACGAGCAGTACTTC
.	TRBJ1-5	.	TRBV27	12	CASSSGDQPQHF	TGTGCCAGCAGTTCAGGGGATCAGCCCCAGCATTTT
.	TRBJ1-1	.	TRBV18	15	CASSPPGRLNTEAFF	TGTGCCAGCTCACCACCCGGGAGGCTGAACACTGAAGCTTTCTTT
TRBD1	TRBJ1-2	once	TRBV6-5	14	CASRPPGQMGGYTF	TGTGCCAGCAGACCACCGGGACAGATGGGCGGCTACACCTTC
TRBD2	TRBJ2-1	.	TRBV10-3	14	CAISWEGPPNEQFF	TGTGCCATCAGTTGGGAGGGACCCCCCAATGAGCAGTTCTTC
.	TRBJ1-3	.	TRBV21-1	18	CASSKAPLQGTSGNTIYF	TGTGCCAGCAGCAAAGCACCACTACAGGGGACCTCTGGAAACACCATATATTTT
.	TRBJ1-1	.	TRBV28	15	CASSATSFGNTEAFF	TGTGCCAGCAGCGCTACCTCTTTTGGGAACACTGAAGCTTTCTTT
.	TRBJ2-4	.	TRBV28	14	CASSLPLGANIQYF	TGTGCCAGCAGTTTGCCGTTGGGGGCAAACATTCAGTACTTC
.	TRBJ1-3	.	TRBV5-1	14	CASSLESSGNTIYF	TGCGCCAGCAGCTTGGAGAGCTCTGGAAACACCATATATTTT
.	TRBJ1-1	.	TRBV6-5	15	CASSYVPVSGTEAFF	TGTGCCAGCAGTTACGTCCCCGTCTCGGGGACTGAAGCTTTCTTT
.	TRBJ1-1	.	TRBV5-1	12	CASSYHRVGAFF	TGCGCCAGCAGCTACCACAGGGTCGGGGCTTTCTTT
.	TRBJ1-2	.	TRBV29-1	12	CSVEGDEGGYTF	TGCAGCGTTGAAGGCGACGAGGGAGGCTACACCTTC
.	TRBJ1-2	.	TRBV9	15	CASSFTATRPPGYTF	TGTGCCAGCAGCTTTACTGCGACACGTCCCCCGGGCTACACCTTC
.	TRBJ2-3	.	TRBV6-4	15	CASSQTPGVTDTQYF	TGTGCCAGCAGCCAGACTCCGGGGGTAACAGATACGCAGTATTTT
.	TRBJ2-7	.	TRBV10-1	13	CASSETSSYEQYF	TGCGCCAGCAGTGAAACAAGCTCCTACGAGCAGTACTTC
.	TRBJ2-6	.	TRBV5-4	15	CASSFPSSGANVLTF	TGTGCCAGCAGCTTCCCTAGTTCTGGGGCCAACGTCCTGACTTTC
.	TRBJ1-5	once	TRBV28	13	CASSLSSNQPQHF	TGTGCCAGCAGTTTAAGCAGCAATCAGCCCCAGCATTTT
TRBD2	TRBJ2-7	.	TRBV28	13	CATRLAAHYEQYF	TGTGCCACCCGACTAGCGGCTCACTACGAGCAGTACTTC